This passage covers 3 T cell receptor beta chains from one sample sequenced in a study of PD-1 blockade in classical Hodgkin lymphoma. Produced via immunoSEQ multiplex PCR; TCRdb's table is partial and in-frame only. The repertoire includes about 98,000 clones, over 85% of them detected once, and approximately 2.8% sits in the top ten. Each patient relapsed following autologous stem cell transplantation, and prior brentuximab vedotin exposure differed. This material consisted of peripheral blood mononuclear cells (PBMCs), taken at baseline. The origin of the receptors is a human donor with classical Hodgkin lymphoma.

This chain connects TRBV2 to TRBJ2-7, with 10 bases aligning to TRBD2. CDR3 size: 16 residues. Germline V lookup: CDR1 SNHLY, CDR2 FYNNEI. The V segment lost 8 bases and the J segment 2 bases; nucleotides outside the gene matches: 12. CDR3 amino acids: CASQREGHLGTYEQYF. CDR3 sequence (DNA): TGTGCCAGCCAGCGGGAGGGCCACTTAGGGACCTACGAGCAGTACTTC.

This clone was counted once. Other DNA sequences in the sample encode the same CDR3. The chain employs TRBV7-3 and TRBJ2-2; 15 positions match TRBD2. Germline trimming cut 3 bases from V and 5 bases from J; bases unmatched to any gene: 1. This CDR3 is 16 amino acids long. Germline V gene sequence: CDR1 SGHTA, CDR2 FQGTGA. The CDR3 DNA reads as TGTGCCAGCAGCTTGGGACTAGCGGGAGGAACCGGGGAGCTGTTTTTT. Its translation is CASSLGLAGGTGELFF.

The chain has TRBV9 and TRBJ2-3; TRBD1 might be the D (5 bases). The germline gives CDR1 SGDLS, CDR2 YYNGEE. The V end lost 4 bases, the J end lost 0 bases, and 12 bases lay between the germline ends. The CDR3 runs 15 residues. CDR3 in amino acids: CASSPRQSSTDTQYF. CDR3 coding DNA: TGTGCCAGCAGCCCAAGACAGTCTAGCACAGATACGCAGTATTTT. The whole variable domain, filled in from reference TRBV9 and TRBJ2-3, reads DSGVTQTPKHLITATGQRVTLRCSPRSGDLSVYWYQQSLDQGLQFLIQYYNGEERAKGNILERFSAQQFPDLHSELNLSSLELGDSALYFCASSPRQSSTDTQYFGPGTRLTVL.